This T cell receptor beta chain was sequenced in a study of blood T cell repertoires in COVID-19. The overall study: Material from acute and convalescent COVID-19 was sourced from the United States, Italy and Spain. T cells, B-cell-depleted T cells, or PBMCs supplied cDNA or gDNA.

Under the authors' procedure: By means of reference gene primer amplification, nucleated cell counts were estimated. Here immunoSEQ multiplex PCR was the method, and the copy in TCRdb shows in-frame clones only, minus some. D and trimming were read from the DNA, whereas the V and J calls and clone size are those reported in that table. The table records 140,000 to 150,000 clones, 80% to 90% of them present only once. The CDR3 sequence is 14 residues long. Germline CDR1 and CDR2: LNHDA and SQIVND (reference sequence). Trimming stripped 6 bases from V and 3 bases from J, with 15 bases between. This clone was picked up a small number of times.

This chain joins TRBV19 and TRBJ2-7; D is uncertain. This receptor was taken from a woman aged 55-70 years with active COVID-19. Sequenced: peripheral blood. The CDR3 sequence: CASSRSETYYEQYF. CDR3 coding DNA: TGTGCCAGTAGCCGGTCCGAAACCTACTACGAGCAGTACTTC.